Following are 30 T cell receptor beta chains from one sample sequenced in a study of cytomegalovirus exposure and HLA in healthy donors. The PCR used 60 Vbeta and 13 Jbeta primers. Using immunoSEQ multiplex PCR, the repertoire was profiled, and TCRdb retains in-frame clones only, with some absent. The table shows fewer than 150,000 clones, with roughly 71% occurring only once. Sequenced sample: PBMCs. These receptors originate from a woman aged 45-59 years in good health and CMV-seropositive.

The chain couples TRBV7-2 to TRBJ1-2; D is undetermined. This CDR3 has 14 residues. Germline V gene lookup returns CDR1 SGHTA and CDR2 FQGNSA. V shed 2 bases and J shed 0 bases, with 7 bases lying between them. The chain's CDR3 is CASSLPGANYGYTF. Written as DNA, the CDR3 is TGTGCCAGCAGCTTACCCGGAGCTAACTATGGCTACACCTTC.

This chain links TRBV9 with TRBJ2-1; D remains unclear. Germline CDR1 reads SGDLS; CDR2 reads YYNGEE. The length of the CDR3 is 14 residues. The V end lost 3 bases, the J end lost 9 bases, and 16 bases lay between the germline ends. The CDR3 region has the DNA TGTGCCAGCAGCGCCCTGGGCGTAAACTCTGAGCAGTTCTTC. It translates to CASSALGVNSEQFF.

The chain carries TRBV5-3 and TRBJ1-1; D remains unclear. TRBV5-3 is classed as an ORF, of uncertain function. V lost 1 base, J lost 1 base, and 5 bases lay in between. CDR3 length equals 13 residues. The CDR3 region is CARSLSGNTEAFF. The CDR3 DNA follows: TGTGCCAGAAGCTTGTCCGGGAACACTGAAGCTTTCTTT.

This sequence joins TRBV5-1 and TRBJ2-6; D may be TRBD2 (5 bases). Germline lookup yields CDR1 SGHRS and CDR2 YFSETQ. This CDR3 is 16 amino acids long. Trimming cost V 4 bases and J 4 bases, with 15 bases left between them. CDR3 nucleotide sequence: TGCGCCAGCAGCCCCGAGGCGGGTGTGGGGGCCAACGTCCTGACTTTC. It yields the protein CASSPEAGVGANVLTF.

The V and J genes are TRBV19 and TRBJ2-1; perhaps TRBD1 as D (5 bases). This CDR3 region has 14 residues. The V gene's germline CDR1 is LNHDA and CDR2 SQIVND (reference sequence). The V end lost 5 bases, the J end lost 6 bases, and 14 bases lay between the germline ends. The CDR3 sequence: CASSVPRQRNEQFF. CDR3 in DNA: TGTGCCAGTAGTGTCCCCCGACAGCGCAATGAGCAGTTCTTC.

The genes are TRBV5-4 and TRBJ2-3; 10 bases are a match to TRBD1. CDR3 length: 15 residues. Germline V gene data show CDR1 as SGHNT and CDR2 as YYREEE (reference sequence). The V gene end was trimmed by 6 bases and the J gene end by 4 bases; junction bases not matched to a gene: 8. CDR3: CASTASGTGADTQYF. In nucleotides, the CDR3 is TGTGCCAGCACCGCCTCCGGGACAGGGGCAGATACGCAGTATTTT.

CDR3 sequence: CASSPPGGDTQYF. Written as DNA, the CDR3 is TGCGCCAGCAGCCCCCCCGGAGGGGATACGCAGTATTTT. The chain joins TRBV4-3 to TRBJ2-3; D is perhaps TRBD2 (6 bases). V lost 4 bases and J 6 bases, leaving 11 bases between the germline ends. The CDR3 is 13 amino acids. Germline CDR1 and CDR2: LGHNA and YSLEER.

V is TRBV15 and J is TRBJ2-7; tentatively, D is TRBD1 (5 bases). CDR1 and CDR2 from the germline V gene are LNHNV and YYDKDF (reference sequence). The length of the CDR3 is 13 residues. V lost 0 bases to trimming and J lost 6 bases, with 9 bases between them. The CDR3 sequence: CATSRDIGAEQYF. In DNA form, the CDR3 reads TGTGCCACCAGCAGAGATATTGGGGCCGAGCAGTACTTC.

CDR3 nucleotide sequence: TGCGCCAGCAGCTTGTGGGGGGATCAGCCCCAGCATTTT. Protein product: CASSLWGDQPQHF. The V call is TRBV5-1, the J call TRBJ1-5; a possible D gene is TRBD1 (5 bases). Germline CDR1 and CDR2: SGHRS and YFSETQ. Between the trimmed V and J ends, which lost 1 base and 5 bases, there was a span of 7 bases. The CDR3 totals 13 residues.

This rearrangement joins TRBV7-9 to TRBJ2-5; D may be TRBD1 (6 bases). Germline V gene lookup returns CDR1 SEHNR and CDR2 FQNEAQ (reference sequence). The V and J ends lost 5 bases and 4 bases respectively, with 8 bases between them. The CDR3 has 12 amino acids. The CDR3 reads CASSDRSETQYF. The CDR3 DNA follows: TGTGCCAGCAGCGACAGGTCAGAGACCCAGTACTTC.

The chain carries TRBV6-4 and TRBJ1-4, with TRBD1 identical over 7 bases. The CDR3 length is 14 residues. V was pared by 9 bases and J by 3 bases, with 7 bases of the junction left unmatched. CDR1 MRHNA and CDR2 SNTAGT come from the germline V gene. Here the CDR3 DNA reads TGTGCCAGGGGGACAGCTGCCCCTAATGAAAAACTGTTTTTT. Translation: CARGTAAPNEKLFF.

This clone appeared a few times. This rearrangement joins TRBV27 to TRBJ2-2; D remains ambiguous. The CDR3 has 16 amino acids. Trimming took 3 bases from V and 0 from J, leaving 11 bases between them. Per the germline V gene, CDR1 is MNHEY and CDR2 is SMNVEV (reference sequence). CDR3 amino acids: CASSFQTPANTGELFF. CDR3 sequence (DNA): TGTGCCAGCAGTTTCCAGACACCAGCGAACACCGGGGAGCTGTTTTTT.

This clone was counted a few times. In DNA form, the CDR3 reads TGTGCCAGCAGCTGGACAGGGACCTACAATGAGCAGTTCTTC. Amino acids: CASSWTGTYNEQFF. The V call is TRBV5-6, the J call TRBJ2-1, with 8 bases lining up with TRBD1. The CDR3 is 14 residues long. Germline CDR1 is SGHDT and CDR2 is YYEEEE. V lost 3 bases to trimming and J lost 2 bases; unmatched junction nucleotides: 1. Together with reference TRBV5-6 and TRBJ2-1, the CDR3 gives the full variable domain: DAGVTQSPTHLIKTRGQQVTLRCSPKSGHDTVSWYQQALGQGPQFIFQYYEEEERQRGNFPDRFSGHQFPNYSSELNVNALLLGDSALYLCASSWTGTYNEQFFGPGTRLTVL.

The rearrangement links TRBV5-4 to TRBJ1-2, with D hard to call. V was trimmed by 4 bases and J by 0 bases, leaving 16 bases between them. Germline CDR1 SGHNT, CDR2 YYREEE (reference sequence). The CDR3 is made up of 16 amino acids. The CDR3: CASSLDPISSNYGYTF. In DNA form, the CDR3 reads TGTGCCAGCAGCCTAGACCCGATTTCTTCTAACTATGGCTACACCTTC.

The chain joins TRBV2 to TRBJ1-4, with TRBD1 matching 7 bases. Germline V gives CDR1 SNHLY, CDR2 FYNNEI. J was trimmed by 7 bases and V by 4 bases; bases with no gene match: 3. This CDR3 has 13 residues. The CDR3 nucleotides are TGTGCCAGCAGTGGTAACAGGGGTGAAAAACTGTTTTTT. It is translated as CASSGNRGEKLFF.

The chain is built from TRBV2 and TRBJ2-1; tentatively, D is TRBD2 (6 bases). CDR3 length equals 16 residues. Germline V gene sequence: CDR1 SNHLY, CDR2 FYNNEI. V dropped 7 bases and J dropped 8 bases, with 24 bases sitting between them. DNA for the CDR3: TGTGCCAGCATCGGTAGTGGGAGGACGGGCACGGATGAGCAGTTCTTC. Amino acids: CASIGSGRTGTDEQFF. Combining the CDR3 with reference TRBV2 and TRBJ2-1 gives the whole variable domain EPEVTQTPSHQVTQMGQEVILRCVPISNHLYFYWYRQILGQKVEFLVSFYNNEISEKSEIFDDQFSVERPDGSNFTLKIRSTKLEDSAMYFCASIGSGRTGTDEQFFGPGTRLTVL.

V is TRBV29-1 and J is TRBJ1-4, with D perhaps TRBD1 (5 bases). The CDR3 has 14 amino acids. Germline CDR1 and CDR2: SQVTM and ANQGSEA. Trimming removed 6 bases from V and 0 bases from J, with 11 bases in between. In DNA, the CDR3 is TGCAGCGTGGGGGAGGGAACAACTAATGAAAAACTGTTTTTT. It codes for CSVGEGTTNEKLFF.

The chain combines TRBV7-2 with TRBJ1-2; the D gene is possibly TRBD1 (5 bases). CDR1 is SGHTA, CDR2 FQGNSA, per germline. The CDR3 consists of 13 residues. V was pared by 3 bases and J by 8 bases, with 13 bases between. The CDR3 sequence is CASSLSSTGGYTF. Written as DNA, the CDR3 is TGTGCCAGCAGCTTGTCATCTACAGGAGGCTACACCTTC. The whole variable domain, filled in from reference TRBV7-2 and TRBJ1-2, reads GAGVSQSPSNKVTEKGKDVELRCDPISGHTALYWYRQSLGQGLEFLIYFQGNSAPDKSGLPSDRFSAERTGGSVSTLTIQRTQQEDSAVYLCASSLSSTGGYTFGSGTRLTVV.

The chain employs TRBV20-1 and TRBJ2-1; the D gene is possibly TRBD1 (5 bases). This CDR3 contains 11 residues. V shed 6 bases and J shed 10 bases, with 13 bases lying between them. Germline-derived CDR1 and CDR2 are DFQATT and SNEGSKA (reference sequence). The CDR3 sequence is CSAMAGLEQFF. The CDR3 DNA is TGCAGTGCCATGGCAGGGCTAGAGCAGTTCTTC.

The chain joins TRBV5-5 to TRBJ1-5; D unresolved. Germline CDR1 and CDR2: SGHKS and YYEKEE (reference sequence). Trimming shortened V by 4 bases and J by 2 bases, and 7 bases separated the two germline ends. This CDR3 has 13 residues. As DNA, the CDR3 is TGTGCCAGCAGCATCACGGGCAATCAGCCCCAGCATTTT. Protein sequence: CASSITGNQPQHF.

The chain joins TRBV5-1 to TRBJ2-1, with 7 bases that match TRBD2. CDR1 is SGHRS, CDR2 YFSETQ, per germline. V was clipped by 2 bases and J by 6 bases; unmatched bases: 11. CDR3 length: 16 residues. The CDR3 DNA is TGCGCCAGCAGCTTCGCCGGGACTAATAGTTTCAATGAGCAGTTCTTC. This gives the protein CASSFAGTNSFNEQFF.

The chain links TRBV7-6 to TRBJ2-7, with D hard to call. Germline CDR1 and CDR2: SGHVS and FNYEAQ. The CDR3 is 15 amino acids. V dropped 2 bases and J dropped 2 bases, with 13 bases sitting between them. In DNA form, the CDR3 reads TGTGCCAGCAGCTTACTGAGGTCTAAAACCTACGAGCAGTACTTC. It translates to CASSLLRSKTYEQYF.

This clone has just one count. This chain links TRBV6-6 with TRBJ2-1, with TRBD2 matching over 10 bases. Per the germline V gene, CDR1 is MNHNY and CDR2 is SVGAGI (reference sequence). This CDR3 spans 16 amino acids. The junction had 7 bases not matched to a gene; V was cut back by 5 bases and J by 3 bases. CDR3 nucleotides: TGTGCCAGCAGTCCTACCTCTAGCGGGGGCTACAATGAGCAGTTCTTC. Protein: CASSPTSSGGYNEQFF.

The rearrangement links TRBV18 to TRBJ2-6; TRBD1 aligns across 9 bases. The CDR3 consists of 17 residues. The V gene's germline CDR1 is KGHSH and CDR2 LQKENI. V was pared by 6 bases and J by 4 bases, with 10 bases of the junction left unmatched. Here the CDR3 DNA reads TGTGCCAGCTCGGCGGGGACAGGGTCGGGCGGGGCCAACGTCCTGACTTTC. This sequence encodes CASSAGTGSGGANVLTF.

The rearrangement joins TRBV9 to TRBJ2-1; D is unclear. V lost 0 bases and J 5 bases, leaving 6 bases between the germline ends. The CDR3 length is 13 residues. In germline, CDR1 is SGDLS, CDR2 YYNGEE. CDR3 coding DNA: TGTGCCAGCAGCGTAGACCACAACAATGAGCAGTTCTTC. Residues: CASSVDHNNEQFF.

This clone came up a few times. The V and J genes are TRBV11-2 and TRBJ2-1; D ambiguous. The CDR3 covers 12 residues. The V gene's germline CDR1 is SGHAT and CDR2 FQNNGV. The germline V and J ends were trimmed by 5 bases and 5 bases, with 7 bases remaining between them. CDR3 sequence (DNA): TGTGCCAGCAGCACACCCGACAATGAGCAGTTCTTC. Residues: CASSTPDNEQFF. Complete variable domain (other parts from reference TRBV11-2 and TRBJ2-1): EAGVAQSPRYKIIEKRQSVAFWCNPISGHATLYWYQQILGQGPKLLIQFQNNGVVDDSQLPKDRFSAERLKGVDSTLKIQPAKLEDSAVYLCASSTPDNEQFFGPGTRLTVL.

The chain has TRBV10-1 and TRBJ2-3; 12 nucleotides agree with TRBD2. Unmatched junction bases numbered 8, after V lost 6 bases and J lost 4 bases. The CDR3 sequence is 16 residues long. CDR1 and CDR2 from the germline V gene are WNHNN and SYGVQD (reference sequence). The CDR3, as DNA: TGCGCCAGCAGCCAGCGGACTAGCGGGGAGGCAGATACGCAGTATTTT. It translates to CASSQRTSGEADTQYF.

The gene calls are TRBV7-6 and TRBJ1-1; D gene ambiguous. CDR1 and CDR2 (germline): SGHVS, FNYEAQ. The CDR3 length is 13 residues. V lost 0 bases to trimming and J lost 7 bases, with 9 bases between them. The CDR3 region has the DNA TGTGCCAGCAGCTTAGCCCGGGTTAGTGAAGCTTTCTTT. Residues: CASSLARVSEAFF. Complete variable domain (other parts from reference TRBV7-6 and TRBJ1-1): GAGVSQSPRYKVTKRGQDVALRCDPISGHVSLYWYRQALGQGPEFLTYFNYEAQQDKSGLPNDRFSAERPEGSISTLTIQRTEQRDSAMYRCASSLARVSEAFFGQGTRLTVV.

CDR3 DNA sequence: TGTGCCAGCATTTCAGGGGGCGAGAACTATGGCTACACCTTC. Translated: CASISGGENYGYTF. The rearrangement links TRBV6-1 to TRBJ1-2, with 8 bases matching TRBD1. J gave up 2 bases and V 7 bases, and 6 bases lay outside the gene matches. CDR1 is MNHNS, CDR2 SASEGT, per germline. This CDR3 is 14 amino acids long.

The chain employs TRBV9 and TRBJ1-5, with D uncertain. V was shortened by 0 bases and J by 0 bases, with 7 bases between the two germline ends. The V gene's germline CDR1 is SGDLS and CDR2 YYNGEE. This CDR3 is built from 15 residues. CDR3 protein: CASSVDSYSNQPQHF. CDR3 nucleotide sequence: TGTGCCAGCAGCGTAGACTCTTATAGCAATCAGCCCCAGCATTTT.